These T cell receptor beta chains were read from a single sample in a study of blood T cell repertoires in COVID-19. The assay was immunoSEQ multiplex PCR, and TCRdb's table has in-frame clones only and misses some. This sample has around 370,000 clones, with around 90% found just once. The source material was peripheral blood. The receptors originated from a woman under 30 who had recovered from COVID-19. Both conserved end residues are part of each CDR3. Fields, in order: D gene, V gene, J gene, clone size, CDR3 protein, CDR3 DNA. D genes are given only for firm matches. The size of a clone is reported for some rows only, either as once, few or many, or as a class for expanded clones.

>TRBD1|TRBV19|TRBJ1-1|NA
CASSIAAGGSGTEAFF
TGTGCCAGTAGTATCGCGGCAGGGGGCAGTGGAACTGAAGCTTTCTTT
>NA|TRBV11-3|TRBJ1-1|NA
CASSLLGGTEAFF
TGTGCCAGCAGCTTATTAGGAGGGACTGAAGCTTTCTTT
>TRBD2|TRBV7-6|TRBJ2-1|NA
CASSPLAGEGNEQFF
TGTGCCAGCAGCCCACTAGCGGGAGAAGGCAATGAGCAGTTCTTC
>NA|TRBV27|TRBJ1-2|NA
CASSPGGFYGYTF
TGTGCCAGCAGTCCGGGGGGATTCTATGGCTACACCTTC
>NA|TRBV12-3/TRBV12-4|TRBJ1-1|NA
CASSREQVSEAFF
TGTGCCAGCAGCCGAGAACAGGTCTCTGAAGCTTTCTTT
>TRBD1|TRBV19|TRBJ1-2|NA
CASSETTGANYGYTF
TGTGCCAGTAGTGAAACTACAGGGGCCAACTATGGCTACACCTTC
>NA|TRBV9|TRBJ1-1|NA
CASSGGTWNTEAFF
TGTGCCAGCAGCGGTGGGACATGGAACACTGAAGCTTTCTTT
>NA|TRBV3-1/TRBV3-2|TRBJ1-6|few
CASSPGTYYSPLHF
TGTGCCAGCAGCCCCGGGACATACTATTCACCCCTCCACTTT
>NA|TRBV5-6|TRBJ1-2|few
CASSLIQGLNYGYTF
TGTGCCAGCAGCTTAATACAGGGCCTTAACTATGGCTACACCTTC
>TRBD1|TRBV11-3|TRBJ2-3|NA
CASSSQGASTDTQYF
TGTGCCAGCAGCTCTCAGGGGGCTAGCACAGATACGCAGTATTTT
>NA|TRBV5-1|TRBJ2-2|NA
CASSLAGYTGELFF
TGCGCCAGCAGCTTGGCCGGGTACACCGGGGAGCTGTTTTTT
>NA|TRBV21-1|TRBJ1-6|NA
CASSKVGQGRSPLHF
TGTGCCAGCAGCAAAGTTGGACAGGGCCGGTCACCCCTCCACTTT
>TRBD2|TRBV29-1|TRBJ2-1|once
CSVQGTSGRGLDNEQFF
TGCAGCGTTCAAGGGACTAGCGGGAGGGGATTGGACAATGAGCAGTTCTTC
>TRBD2|TRBV5-5|TRBJ2-1|NA
CASSQGLAASYNEQFF
TGTGCCAGCAGCCAGGGACTAGCGGCTTCCTACAATGAGCAGTTCTTC
>NA|TRBV19|TRBJ2-5|NA
CASSIAGLGAETQYF
TGTGCCAGTAGTATAGCGGGTTTGGGGGCGGAGACCCAGTACTTC
>TRBD1|TRBV24-1|TRBJ1-5|few
CATSDKGQGGPWQPQHF
TGTGCCACCAGTGATAAAGGACAGGGAGGACCATGGCAGCCCCAGCATTTT
>TRBD1|TRBV19|TRBJ2-4|NA
CASMARTNPGTGVFVTKNIQYF
TGTGCCAGTATGGCCCGAACTAATCCCGGGACAGGGGTTTTTGTGACCAAAAACATTCAGTACTTC
>TRBD1|TRBV30|TRBJ1-4|NA
CACRQGSNEKLFF
TGTGCCTGCAGACAGGGTTCTAATGAAAAACTGTTTTTT
>NA|TRBV6-5|TRBJ2-5|NA
CASRQAGGSETQYF
TGTGCCAGCAGGCAGGCAGGGGGGTCGGAGACCCAGTACTTC
>TRBD1|TRBV28|TRBJ1-2|NA
CASGLTGGYTF
TGTGCCAGCGGTTTAACAGGGGGTTATACCTTC
>NA|TRBV5-1|TRBJ2-1|NA
CASSPPLSGHNEQFF
TGCGCCAGCAGCCCTCCCTTAAGCGGACACAATGAGCAGTTCTTC
>TRBD2|TRBV19|TRBJ2-5|once
CASSIEGLAGTGRGTQYF
TGTGCCAGTAGTATAGAAGGGCTAGCGGGAACAGGGCGGGGGACCCAGTACTTC
>NA|TRBV9|TRBJ2-3|NA
CASSTQGSSTDTQYF
TGTGCCAGCAGCACTCAGGGCTCTAGCACAGATACGCAGTATTTT
>TRBD1|TRBV29-1|TRBJ2-5|NA
CSARRGQGTMFLTQYF
TGCAGCGCCCGGAGGGGACAGGGTACGATGTTTTTGACCCAGTACTTC
>NA|TRBV4-3|TRBJ1-6|NA
CASSQESGTGQSPLHF
TGCGCCAGCAGCCAAGAAAGCGGCACAGGGCAATCACCCCTCCACTTT
>NA|TRBV21-1|TRBJ2-2|NA
CAKGQGWTGELFF
TGTGCAAAAGGACAGGGCTGGACCGGGGAGCTGTTTTTT
>NA|TRBV21-1|TRBJ1-3|NA
CASSTGHANTIYF
TGTGCCAGCAGCACTGGACATGCTAACACCATATATTTT
>TRBD1|TRBV11-3|TRBJ2-3|NA
CASTDRGGPNPDTQYF
TGTGCCAGCACCGACAGGGGGGGACCGAATCCAGATACGCAGTATTTT
>TRBD1|TRBV18|TRBJ2-5|once
CASSLRQGAKTNQETQYF
TGTGCCAGCTCACTTCGACAGGGGGCGAAGACCAACCAAGAGACCCAGTACTTC
>NA|TRBV29-1|TRBJ1-2|NA
CSGRRLPSMSYTF
TGCAGCGGCCGAAGACTGCCCTCTATGAGCTACACCTTC
>NA|TRBV4-3|TRBJ1-3|NA
CASSLQATSGNTIYF
TGCGCCAGCAGCCTCCAAGCCACCTCTGGAAACACCATATATTTT
>TRBD2|TRBV12-5|TRBJ2-1|NA
CASGIRLSGFNNEQFF
TGTGCTAGTGGTATCCGGCTTAGCGGGTTCAACAATGAGCAGTTCTTC
>NA|TRBV6-1|TRBJ2-1|NA
CASSEINYNEQFF
TGTGCCAGCAGTGAAATAAACTACAATGAGCAGTTCTTC
>NA|TRBV9|TRBJ2-1|NA
CASSVEGLSSYNEQFF
TGTGCCAGCAGCGTAGAGGGGTTGAGCTCCTACAATGAGCAGTTCTTC
>TRBD1|TRBV4-3|TRBJ1-2|NA
CASSQWTTGDYGYTF
TGCGCCAGCAGCCAATGGACGACAGGGGATTATGGCTACACCTTC
>TRBD2|TRBV4-3|TRBJ2-5|NA
CASSRYRGTREETQYF
TGCGCCAGCAGCCGCTATCGTGGGACTAGAGAGGAGACCCAGTACTTC
>TRBD1|TRBV27|TRBJ2-1|many
CASSVGQGSEQFF
TGTGCCAGCAGTGTCGGACAGGGGTCCGAGCAGTTCTTC
>NA|TRBV7-9|TRBJ2-3|NA
CASSATGIGTDTQYF
TGTGCCAGCAGCGCTACAGGAATTGGAACAGATACGCAGTATTTT
>TRBD2|TRBV11-3|TRBJ2-1|NA
CASRSLLQREGLNEQFF
TGTGCCAGCAGAAGCTTACTTCAGCGGGAGGGCCTCAATGAGCAGTTCTTC
>NA|TRBV5-1|TRBJ2-3|few
CASSAWYGSTDTQYF
TGCGCCAGCAGCGCCTGGTACGGGAGCACAGATACGCAGTATTTT
>NA|TRBV15|TRBJ2-1|NA
CATSGRDRLYNEQFF
TGTGCCACCAGCGGGCGCGACAGGTTATACAATGAGCAGTTCTTC
>NA|TRBV9|TRBJ2-1|NA
CASSVATGRGPGNEQFF
TGTGCCAGCAGCGTAGCTACAGGGAGGGGTCCGGGCAATGAGCAGTTCTTC
>TRBD2|TRBV3-1/TRBV3-2|TRBJ2-1|NA
CASSPIAGGSYNEQFF
TGTGCCAGCAGCCCTATAGCGGGAGGTTCCTACAATGAGCAGTTCTTC
>NA|TRBV6-5|TRBJ1-5|NA
CASSLDAGGQPQHF
TGTGCCAGCAGCCTGGACGCAGGAGGTCAGCCCCAGCATTTT
>TRBD1|TRBV5-8|TRBJ2-6|NA
CASSPGQGAPGANVLTF
TGTGCCAGCAGCCCGGGACAGGGGGCGCCTGGGGCCAACGTCCTGACTTTC
>NA|TRBV12-3/TRBV12-4|TRBJ2-1|NA
CASSLEGDLEQFF
TGTGCCAGCAGTTTAGAGGGAGATCTTGAGCAGTTCTTC
>TRBD2|TRBV25-1|TRBJ2-1|NA
CASTPSGTSYNEQFF
TGTGCCAGCACCCCTAGCGGTACATCCTACAATGAGCAGTTCTTC
>TRBD1|TRBV6-2/TRBV6-3|TRBJ1-1|NA
CATNPGTGGTEAFF
TGTGCCACCAACCCGGGGACAGGGGGCACTGAAGCTTTCTTT
>TRBD2|TRBV4-3|TRBJ2-1|NA
CASSQDRVGGKDEQFF
TGCGCCAGCAGCCAAGATAGAGTGGGGGGGAAGGATGAGCAGTTCTTC
>TRBD2|TRBV29-1|TRBJ2-3|NA
CSAQREGGPDTQYF
TGCAGCGCCCAGCGGGAGGGCGGGCCAGATACGCAGTATTTT